The source of this T cell receptor beta chain is a study of CD8 T cell repertoires and HIV-1 epitope variants. For the study at large: Enriched T cells were co-cultured with equal autologous T cell-negative cells.

From germline, CDR1 is MDHEN and CDR2 SYDVKM. This CDR3 is built from 15 residues. Trimming removed 2 bases from V and 2 bases from J, with 10 bases in between. Turning to this clone: Its specificity is unknown.

The repertoire was sequenced with immunoSEQ multiplex PCR; TCRdb's copy has only in-frame clones and lacks some. The sample includes 4,000 to 5,000 clones, 50% to 70% of them seen just once. Sequencing was done on a sample of cultured CD8+ T cells derived from PBMCs. The rearrangement uses TRBV28 and TRBJ1-3; D gene uncertain. The clonotype comes from a male donor with HIV. For the CDR3, the DNA is TGTGCCAGCAGTTTAAGTTGGGGTACTGGAAACACCATATATTTT. Translated, it gives CASSLSWGTGNTIYF.